One sample yielded the 2 T cell receptor beta chains listed below, sequenced in a study of T cell therapy after organ transplantation. Regarding time point: 4-8 weeks after completion of therapy. Clones were sequenced by immunoSEQ multiplex PCR, and TCRdb holds only the in-frame ones, with some missing. This sample has about 3,300 clones; around 81% occur once, and the top ten carry about two fifths. Their specific antigens are unknown. The input for sequencing was CD8+ T cells from blood, taken after autologous CMV-specific T cell therapy. Receptor source: a human patient who had received a solid organ transplant and had CMV disease. The T cells may partly be graft donor cells.

This chain connects TRBV14 to TRBJ2-7; TRBD2 matches 13 bases. CDR1 and CDR2 from the germline V gene are SGHDN and FVKESK. There are 16 residues in the CDR3. V gave up 0 bases and J gave up 4 bases; unmatched junction bases: 3. DNA of the CDR3: TGTGCCAGCAGCCAAGATCTGACTAGCGGGAGGTACGAGCAGTACTTC. Translation: CASSQDLTSGRYEQYF.

The rearrangement links TRBV28 to TRBJ2-5; 7 bases match TRBD1. The CDR3 runs 14 residues. Germline V lookup: CDR1 MDHEN, CDR2 SYDVKM. After removal of 7 bases from V and 3 bases from J, the junction contained 8 bases not matched to a gene. CDR3 protein: CASTSTGLEETQYF. Here the CDR3 DNA reads TGTGCCAGCACGTCGACAGGGTTGGAAGAGACCCAGTACTTC.